The clone carrying this TCR beta chain was recorded many times. As yet, its antigen is unknown. The trim removed 5 bases at V and 5 bases at J, leaving 4 bases unmatched. The CDR3 contains 13 residues. Looked up from germline, CDR1 is MNHNS and CDR2 is SASEGT. The source of the sample is a study of T cells in Graves' hyperthyroidism and ophthalmopathy. Study summary: Peripheral blood was taken when the disease was first diagnosed, before any treatment began. Study outcomes and limitations: Ophthalmopathy cases were set apart from stable hyperthyroidism by a 13 V-J model.

PBMCs stemmed from over 7.5 ml fresh peripheral blood. TCR beta CDR3 regions were amplified from RNA transcripts. Carried out on the TCR CDR3, a first-round RT-PCR used the HTBI primer set. TCRdb re-derived calls from the multiplex PCR reads in MiXCR, one entry per CDR3 protein. This sample yields some 620,000 distinct CDR3 sequences, of which under 20% are seen a single time; approximately 3.9% belongs to the top ten. The rearrangement joins TRBV6-1 to TRBJ2-5; 8 bases fit TRBD1. This clonotype was sampled from a woman aged 25-40 years with Graves' hyperthyroidism. Sequencing was performed on blood. CDR3 nucleotides: TGTGCCAGCAGTACAGGGGGTTGGGAGACCCAGTACTTC. This codes for CASSTGGWETQYF.